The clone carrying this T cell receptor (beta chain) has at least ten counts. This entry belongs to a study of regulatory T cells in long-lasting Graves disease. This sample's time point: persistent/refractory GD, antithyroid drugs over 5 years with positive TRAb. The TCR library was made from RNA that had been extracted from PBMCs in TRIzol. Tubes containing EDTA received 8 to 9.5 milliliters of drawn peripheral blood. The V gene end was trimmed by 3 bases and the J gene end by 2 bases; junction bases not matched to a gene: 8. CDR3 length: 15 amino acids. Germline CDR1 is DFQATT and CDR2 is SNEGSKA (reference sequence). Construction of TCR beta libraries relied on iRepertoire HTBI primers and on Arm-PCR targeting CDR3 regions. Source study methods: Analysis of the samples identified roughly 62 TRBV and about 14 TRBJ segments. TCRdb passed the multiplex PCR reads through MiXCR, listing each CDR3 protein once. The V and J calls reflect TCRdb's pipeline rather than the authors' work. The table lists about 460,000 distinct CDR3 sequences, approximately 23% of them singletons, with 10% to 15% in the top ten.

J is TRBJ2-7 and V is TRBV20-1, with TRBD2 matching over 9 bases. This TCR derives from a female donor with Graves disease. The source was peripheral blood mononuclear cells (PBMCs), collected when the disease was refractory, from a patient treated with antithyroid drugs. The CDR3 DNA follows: TGCAGTGCTAGCCGGGGTGCGGGGGGGCCCTACGAGCAGTACTTC. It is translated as CSASRGAGGPYEQYF.